These 30 T cell receptor beta chains were sequenced from one sample in a study of metastatic and nonmetastatic thyroid tumors. TCRdb re-called the PCR reads via MiXCR. In the table there are over 14,000 clones, roughly a quarter of which are singletons. Each patient went into thyroid surgery without having received any treatment. Sample: tumor tissue. These receptors were obtained from a female donor with papillary thyroid cancer or a benign thyroid nodule (not recorded which). Some clones in this sample may be carry-over from other donors' samples.

This rearrangement joins TRBV20-1 to TRBJ1-1, with a possible D match to TRBD1 (5 bases). Germline CDR1 DFQATT, CDR2 SNEGSKA (reference sequence). V lost 1 base and J lost 3, with 12 bases in between. This CDR3 spans 14 amino acids. CDR3 residues: CSARGPGADTEAFF. The CDR3 DNA is TGCAGTGCTAGAGGACCCGGGGCGGACACTGAAGCTTTCTTT.

This clone was counted at least ten times. The V call is TRBV24-1, the J call TRBJ2-7, with 10 bases that match TRBD2. Germline loops: CDR1 KGHDR, CDR2 SFDVKD. The trim removed 3 bases at V and 5 bases at J, leaving 6 bases unmatched. The CDR3 spans 15 residues. The CDR3 DNA follows: TGTGCCACCAGTGATCACCTAGCGGGAGAGGACGAGCAGTACTTC. Its protein product is CATSDHLAGEDEQYF.

This clone is judged medium-sized (0.01 to 0.1%). J is TRBJ2-7 and V is TRBV7-2; no reliable D call. The CDR3 sequence is 11 residues long. CDR1 is SGHTA and CDR2 is FQGNSA in the germline V gene. With 5 bases removed from V and 3 bases from J, the gap between germline ends came to 5 bases. CDR3 sequence (DNA): TGTGCCAGCAGCACCTACTACGAGCAGTACTTC. The encoded protein is CASSTYYEQYF.

This clone has ten or more counts. This sequence joins TRBV20-1 and TRBJ2-7, with TRBD2 as a possible D gene (5 bases). The germline gives CDR1 DFQATT, CDR2 SNEGSKA (reference sequence). This CDR3 region has 14 residues. V was clipped by 7 bases and J by 2 bases, with 18 bases between them. The CDR3 sequence is CSDRPYSATYEQYF. The DNA for the CDR3 is TGCAGTGACCGACCTTATAGCGCAACCTACGAGCAGTACTTC.

This clone is medium-sized. The chain joins TRBV7-2 to TRBJ1-6; 8 bases line up with TRBD1. V was pared by 1 base and J by 8 bases, with 13 bases of the junction left unmatched. The CDR3 runs to 18 residues. Per the germline V gene, CDR1 is SGHTA and CDR2 is FQGNSA. The CDR3 loop is CASSLGPSGQGAYSPLHF. The CDR3 DNA sequence: TGTGCCAGCAGCTTAGGACCTTCGGGGCAGGGGGCGTATTCACCCCTCCACTTT.

This clone has only one observation. The V gene is TRBV4-1, the J gene TRBJ1-6; 10 bases fit TRBD1. This CDR3 comprises 16 residues. CDR1 MGHRA and CDR2 YSYEKL come from the germline V gene. J was trimmed by 8 bases and V by 1 base; bases with no gene match: 5. CDR3 bases: TGCGCCAGCAGCCAAGCAGGGGACAGGGGTTATTCACCCCTCCACTTT. Its protein product is CASSQAGDRGYSPLHF.

This clone was detected many times. V gene TRBV20-1 combines with J gene TRBJ1-2; TRBD1 matches 7 bases. Germline V gives CDR1 DFQATT, CDR2 SNEGSKA (reference sequence). The CDR3 is 12 amino acids. Unmatched junction bases numbered 8, after V lost 6 bases and J lost 7 bases. The CDR3 protein is CSAIGGAGGYTF. As DNA, the CDR3 is TGCAGTGCAATAGGGGGCGCGGGTGGCTACACCTTC.

This clone rates as medium-sized (0.01 to 0.1%). V usage is TRBV27 and J usage is TRBJ1-1; no clear D gene. V dropped 3 bases and J dropped 3 bases, with 8 bases sitting between them. This CDR3 comprises 13 residues. Germline lookup yields CDR1 MNHEY and CDR2 SMNVEV (reference sequence). The DNA for the CDR3 is TGTGCCAGCAGTTTCATGGGTTACACTGAAGCTTTCTTT. This gives the protein CASSFMGYTEAFF.

This chain links TRBV9 with TRBJ2-5; possible D gene TRBD2, 5 bases. CDR1 is SGDLS, CDR2 YYNGEE, per germline. V was pared by 0 bases and J by 2 bases, with 8 bases between. This CDR3 is 14 amino acids long. The CDR3 reads CASSVGRGQETQYF. The CDR3 DNA sequence: TGTGCCAGCAGCGTAGGACGGGGACAAGAGACCCAGTACTTC.

This clone was detected a few times. The genes are TRBV6-1 and TRBJ2-7; possibly TRBD1 for D (5 bases). The germline V and J ends were trimmed by 7 bases and 4 bases, with 17 bases remaining between them. The length of the CDR3 is 14 residues. CDR1 MNHNS and CDR2 SASEGT come from the germline V gene. CDR3 in DNA: TGTGCCAGCACCCGGACATCGACCCCTTACGAGCAGTACTTC. Translated: CASTRTSTPYEQYF.

The chain employs TRBV18 and TRBJ1-1; D is possibly TRBD1 (5 bases). V was clipped by 6 bases and J by 0 bases, with 14 bases between them. Germline values: CDR1 KGHSH, CDR2 LQKENI. CDR3 length: 15 residues. DNA for the CDR3: TGTGCCAGCTCCCCCCTGGGGGGGATGAACACTGAAGCTTTCTTT. It encodes CASSPLGGMNTEAFF.

This clone was detected only a few times. An end of the junction differs from the germline gene, which may be a read error. The rearrangement joins TRBV6-4 to TRBJ2-2, with D tentatively TRBD1 or TRBD2 (5 bases each). Germline CDR1 MRHNA, CDR2 SNTAGT. CDR3 size: 14 residues. The CDR3 region is CASTSRPGTVELFF. The CDR3 bases are TGTGCCAGCACCTCTAGGCCGGGGACCGTGGAGCTGTTTTTT.

This clone has at least ten counts. A much larger clone differs from this one at a single base, so this may be a read error. Other DNA sequences in the sample encode the same CDR3. The genes are TRBV27 and TRBJ1-1; D possibly corresponds to TRBD1 (5 bases). CDR3 size: 14 residues. V was pared by 7 bases and J by 4 bases, with 16 bases between. Looked up from germline, CDR1 is MNHEY and CDR2 is SMNVEV (reference sequence). As DNA, the CDR3 is TGTGCCAGCAAGGTCTGGGGCCCCGGCACTGAAGCTTTCTTT. Amino acids: CASKVWGPGTEAFF.

Of note for this clone: This CDR3 fails to terminate in the conserved phenylalanine or tryptophan, so it likely reflects a read error. V is TRBV5-5 and J is TRBJ2-3; D gene ambiguous. V was cut by 2 bases and J by 8 bases, with 15 bases left in between. Germline V lookup: CDR1 SGHKS, CDR2 YYEKEE (reference sequence). The CDR3 covers 14 residues. The CDR3 region is CASSLGYSVVTQYL. CDR3 DNA: TGTGCCAGCAGCTTAGGATATTCAGTGGTTACGCAGTATCTT.

This clone has at least ten counts. The chain is built from TRBV10-2 and TRBJ2-2, with D unclear. Germline V CDR1 and CDR2: WSHSY, SAAADI. The CDR3 is made up of 13 amino acids. The V gene lost 3 bases and the J gene lost 5 bases, with 7 bases spanning the gap. The CDR3 DNA reads TGCGCCAGCAGTGACGAGTGGACCGGGGAGCTGTTTTTT. It translates to CASSDEWTGELFF.

This clone was seen only a few times. The chain employs TRBV6-1 and TRBJ2-7; 11 nucleotides align to TRBD2. CDR1 is MNHNS and CDR2 is SASEGT in the germline V gene. V gave up 8 bases and J gave up 4 bases; unmatched junction bases: 7. The CDR3 consists of 14 residues. The CDR3 sequence: CASRTSGRGYEQYF. The CDR3 coding sequence is TGTGCCAGCCGGACTAGCGGGCGTGGGTACGAGCAGTACTTC.

This clone was found many times. V gene TRBV4-2 combines with J gene TRBJ1-1; D uncertain. CDR3 length: 13 residues. V was cut by 0 bases and J by 3 bases, with 5 bases left in between. CDR1 is LGHNA and CDR2 is YNFKEQ in the germline V gene. This CDR3 reads CASSQDRYTEAFF. In nucleotides, the CDR3 is TGTGCCAGCAGCCAAGATCGATACACTGAAGCTTTCTTT.

As concerns this clone: This may stem from a read error, because a much larger clone lies one nucleotide away. J is TRBJ2-2 and V is TRBV5-4, with 8 bases identical to TRBD2. Trimming removed 2 bases from V and 5 bases from J; junction bases left unmatched: 2. This CDR3 is 14 amino acids long. Germline V lookup: CDR1 SGHNT, CDR2 YYREEE (reference sequence). The CDR3: CASSFCGRTGELFF. The CDR3 DNA follows: TGTGCCAGCAGCTTTTGCGGGAGGACCGGGGAGCTGTTTTTT.

The rearrangement uses TRBV11-2 and TRBJ1-1, with 10 bases lining up with TRBD1. Germline V gives CDR1 SGHAT, CDR2 FQNNGV. CDR3 size: 15 residues. CDR3 nucleotide sequence: TGTGCTATTACCTTCGGGGACAGGGGGAACACTGAAGCTTTCTTT. It specifies CAITFGDRGNTEAFF.

This clone was recorded many times. V gene TRBV19 combines with J gene TRBJ2-1; D is uncertain. Between the trimmed V and J ends, which lost 7 bases and 9 bases, there was a span of 19 bases. This CDR3 comprises 14 residues. CDR1 is LNHDA, CDR2 SQIVND, per germline (reference sequence). In nucleotides, the CDR3 is TGTGCCAGTACCCCGGCATCGAGTGTCACTGAGCAGTTCTTC. This translates into CASTPASSVTEQFF.

This clone is classed as medium-sized. V gene TRBV7-2 combines with J gene TRBJ2-1; 8 bases align to TRBD2. J gave up 6 bases and V 0 bases, and 16 bases lay outside the gene matches. The CDR3 spans 19 residues. Per the germline V gene, CDR1 is SGHTA and CDR2 is FQGNSA. The CDR3 protein is CASSLAGSAAGVIGNEQFF. The CDR3 DNA reads as TGTGCCAGCAGCTTAGCGGGGAGTGCAGCGGGAGTAATTGGCAATGAGCAGTTCTTC. The entire variable domain, with the rest obtained from reference TRBV7-2 and TRBJ2-1, is as follows: GAGVSQSPSNKVTEKGKDVELRCDPISGHTALYWYRQSLGQGLEFLIYFQGNSAPDKSGLPSDRFSAERTGGSVSTLTIQRTQQEDSAVYLCASSLAGSAAGVIGNEQFFGPGTRLTVL.

By proportion, this clone is medium-sized. This sequence joins TRBV6-5 and TRBJ2-1; no reliable D call. V lost 4 bases to trimming and J lost 0 bases, with 13 bases between them. CDR1 MNHEY and CDR2 SVGAGI come from the germline V gene. The CDR3 is 16 residues long. The CDR3 sequence is CASSSIGVPSYNEQFF. The CDR3 DNA reads as TGTGCCAGCAGTTCCATCGGAGTTCCCTCCTACAATGAGCAGTTCTTC.

This clone was seen more than once but under ten times. At one end, the junction sequence differs from germline, possibly due to a read error. The chain employs TRBV19 and TRBJ2-7; no definite D call. CDR3 size: 12 residues. The germline gives CDR1 LNHDA, CDR2 SQIVND (reference sequence). The CDR3 DNA reads TGTGCCAGTAGTCTAGAAGGGTACGAGCAGTACTTC. This sequence encodes CASSLEGYEQYF.

As regards this clone: A read error is likely, as this CDR3 ends without the conserved phenylalanine or tryptophan. The chain combines TRBV4-1 with TRBJ2-1; perhaps TRBD1 as D (6 bases). CDR3 size: 15 residues. V was cut by 0 bases and J by 2 bases, with 8 bases left in between. The V gene's germline CDR1 is MGHRA and CDR2 YSYEKL. CDR3 loop: CASSQDGTTYNEQFS. CDR3 DNA: TGCGCCAGCAGCCAAGATGGGACAACCTACAATGAGCAGTTCTCC.

The chain carries TRBV11-3 and TRBJ2-7, with D maybe TRBD1 (5 bases). V lost 4 bases and J lost 3, with 19 bases in between. This CDR3 comprises 16 residues. The V gene's germline CDR1 is SGHNT and CDR2 YENEEA. The CDR3 spells CASSSAPGRGLYEQYF. The CDR3 nucleotides are TGTGCCAGCAGCTCCGCCCCCGGTAGGGGCCTCTACGAGCAGTACTTC.

This clone was picked up a small number of times. V usage is TRBV6-2 or TRBV6-3 and J usage is TRBJ2-1; 7 nucleotides line up with TRBD2. CDR3 length equals 16 residues. Germline lookup yields CDR1 MNHEY and CDR2 SVGEGT. The V gene end was trimmed by 4 bases and the J gene end by 0 bases; junction bases not matched to a gene: 6. The CDR3 reads CASSSTRTSSYNEQFF. DNA for the CDR3: TGTGCCAGCAGTTCCACAAGGACTAGCTCCTACAATGAGCAGTTCTTC.

The chain is built from TRBV5-4 and TRBJ1-1; 10 bases line up with TRBD1. Germline trimming cut 3 bases from V and 0 bases from J; bases unmatched to any gene: 11. CDR3 size: 18 residues. Germline CDR1 SGHNT, CDR2 YYREEE (reference sequence). CDR3 residues: CASSYEPGQGILNTEAFF. The DNA for the CDR3 is TGTGCCAGCAGCTACGAACCGGGACAGGGGATCTTGAACACTGAAGCTTTCTTT. The full variable domain, completed using reference TRBV5-4 and TRBJ1-1, is ETGVTQSPTHLIKTRGQQVTLRCSSQSGHNTVSWYQQALGQGPQFIFQYYREEENGRGNFPPRFSGLQFPNYSSELNVNALELDDSALYLCASSYEPGQGILNTEAFFGQGTRLTVV.

The chain links TRBV9 to TRBJ2-3; 9 bases are shared with TRBD2. V trimming: 7 bases; J trimming: 4 bases; junction bases outside the gene matches: 13. The CDR3 contains 16 residues. The V gene's germline CDR1 is SGDLS and CDR2 YYNGEE. The CDR3 DNA is TGTGCCAGCTCTCTTTTGGCGGGAGGGTTGGCAGATACGCAGTATTTT. Its protein is CASSLLAGGLADTQYF.

This clone came up many times. The chain combines TRBV20-1 with TRBJ2-1, with 9 bases lining up with TRBD2. J was trimmed by 7 bases and V by 0 bases; bases with no gene match: 13. This CDR3 comprises 17 residues. CDR1 DFQATT and CDR2 SNEGSKA come from the germline V gene (reference sequence). CDR3 region: CSAREGFRSGRNNEQFF. For the CDR3, the DNA is TGCAGTGCTAGAGAGGGGTTTCGGAGCGGGAGGAATAATGAGCAGTTCTTC.

This chain uses TRBV4-1 with TRBJ1-1; no reliable D call. Trimming left V 7 bases short and J 1 base short, with 19 bases between. Germline values: CDR1 MGHRA, CDR2 YSYEKL. The CDR3 loop spans 16 amino acids. The DNA for the CDR3 is TGCGCCAGCACCTCGGTCGAGTCCAGGAGGAACACTGAAGCTTTCTTT. This translates into CASTSVESRRNTEAFF.